The 11 T cell receptor beta chains reported below all come from one sample, sequenced in a study of blood T cell repertoires in COVID-19. Using immunoSEQ multiplex PCR, the repertoire was profiled, and TCRdb retains in-frame clones only, with some absent. In the table there are under 80,000 clones, 65% to 90% of which are singletons. The specimen was peripheral blood. The source is a man aged 80 or over with acute or convalescent COVID-19.

This clone has a single count. The chain employs TRBV7-3 and TRBJ1-1; TRBD1 matches 8 bases. This CDR3 region has 18 residues. The germline V gene encodes CDR1 SGHTA and CDR2 FQGTGA. The J segment lost 0 bases and the V segment lost 5 bases, leaving 14 bases of the junction unmatched. The CDR3 sequence: CASSASTGAFSMNTEAFF. The CDR3 coding sequence is TGTGCCAGCAGCGCTTCGACAGGGGCGTTCTCAATGAACACTGAAGCTTTCTTT.

Concerning this clone itself: At one of its ends the junction is not consistent with the germline gene, which may arise from a read error. V gene TRBV2 combines with J gene TRBJ1-5, with D hard to call. The V gene's germline CDR1 is SNHLY and CDR2 FYNNEI. This CDR3 is 13 amino acids long. The CDR3 protein is CACSDGGVLPLHF. In DNA, the CDR3 is TGTGCCTGCAGTGACGGCGGCGTACTGCCCCTGCATTTT.

A few counts support this clone. The chain's CDR3 is CASRARGFSGNTIYF. For the CDR3, the DNA is TGTGCCAGCAGGGCCAGGGGGTTCTCTGGAAACACCATATATTTT. The chain uses TRBV7-9 and TRBJ1-3; TRBD1 matches at 7 bases. Germline CDR1 and CDR2: SEHNR and FQNEAQ (reference sequence). This CDR3 has 15 residues. Unmatched junction bases numbered 5, after V lost 6 bases and J lost 0 bases.

The sample holds one count of this clone. The chain joins TRBV5-4 to TRBJ2-3; a weak D match, TRBD2 (5 bases). This CDR3 is built from 16 residues. Trimming took off 2 bases at V and 2 bases at J, with 15 bases between the two ends. Germline V gene lookup returns CDR1 SGHNT and CDR2 YYREEE (reference sequence). The DNA for the CDR3 is TGTGCCAGCAGCTTTAGCGAGGGTCTGAACACAGATACGCAGTATTTT. It is translated as CASSFSEGLNTDTQYF.

The rearrangement joins TRBV18 to TRBJ1-1; D unclear. Between the trimmed V and J ends, which lost 2 bases and 3 bases, there was a span of 13 bases. The CDR3 runs 15 residues. Germline values: CDR1 KGHSH, CDR2 LQKENI. The CDR3 region has the DNA TGTGCCAGCTCACCAAGGGCAGTCGGGGACACTGAAGCTTTCTTT. This gives the protein CASSPRAVGDTEAFF.

Regarding this clone: Other DNA sequences within the sample encode an identical CDR3. The chain uses TRBV7-2 and TRBJ1-4; D uncertain. Germline CDR1 SGHTA, CDR2 FQGNSA. V shed 1 base and J shed 4 bases, with 7 bases lying between them. The CDR3 covers 14 residues. The CDR3 DNA reads as TGTGCCAGCAGCTTAGGGCAGAATAATGAAAAACTGTTTTTT. Translation gives CASSLGQNNEKLFF.

The V call is TRBV19, the J call TRBJ1-2; 7 nucleotides align to TRBD1. V was pared by 7 bases and J by 6 bases, with 8 bases of the junction left unmatched. Germline V gene sequence: CDR1 LNHDA, CDR2 SQIVND (reference sequence). This CDR3 is built from 13 residues. Here the CDR3 DNA reads TGTGCCAGTACCTCACAGGGGATGGATGGCTACACCTTC. As protein: CASTSQGMDGYTF.

This chain connects TRBV28 to TRBJ1-5; D possibly corresponds to TRBD1 (5 bases). The V end was cut by 3 bases, the J end by 0 bases, with 12 bases between. The CDR3 is 16 amino acids. CDR1 and CDR2 from the germline V gene are MDHEN and SYDVKM. The CDR3: CASSFQPDSSNQPQHF. The CDR3 DNA is TGTGCCAGCAGTTTCCAACCCGACAGTAGCAATCAGCCCCAGCATTTT.

J is TRBJ1-1 and V is TRBV2; no clear D gene. Trimming took off 5 bases at V and 6 bases at J, with 19 bases between the two ends. This CDR3 contains 15 residues. CDR1 and CDR2 (germline): SNHLY, FYNNEI. DNA of the CDR3: TGTGCCAGCAGTTCCGGACCCCGGAGGTCTGCTGAAGCTTTCTTT. Amino acids: CASSSGPRRSAEAFF.

V usage is TRBV15 and J usage is TRBJ1-2, with D unresolved. This CDR3 has 12 amino acids. Germline V gene sequence: CDR1 LNHNV, CDR2 YYDKDF (reference sequence). V lost 2 bases, J lost 5 bases, and 6 bases lay in between. For the CDR3, the DNA is TGTGCCACCAGCAGAACGGGGTATGGCTACACCTTC. Translated: CATSRTGYGYTF.

This clone was counted only a few times. The chain has TRBV7-2 and TRBJ1-2; D possibly corresponds to TRBD1 (5 bases). V was clipped by 4 bases and J by 4 bases, with 16 bases between them. The CDR3 runs to 15 residues. Germline-derived CDR1 and CDR2 are SGHTA and FQGNSA. The CDR3 loop is CASSYTQAAPYGYTF. In DNA form, the CDR3 reads TGTGCCAGCAGCTACACACAGGCTGCCCCCTATGGCTACACCTTC.